A selection of T cell receptor beta chains follows, all from one sample in a study of blood T cells in healthy people across ages. TCRdb independently ran MiXCR on the 5' RACE reads; one entry per CDR3 protein. The sample includes 650,000 to 900,000 distinct CDR3 sequences, 62% of them seen just once. Material: blood. The receptors here all came from a young man in good health. The CDR3 runs from the conserved cysteine through the conserved F or W. Fields, in order: clone size, D gene, J gene, V gene, CDR3 protein, CDR3 DNA. The D gene is left open where the match is weak. Size is stated for part of the rows, as once, few or many counts, or as a class when the clone is expanded.

NA,NA,TRBJ1-5,TRBV10-3,CAISEVWDRVQLPQHF,TGTGCCATCAGTGAAGTGTGGGACCGTGTTCAATTGCCCCAGCATTTT
NA,NA,TRBJ2-1,TRBV12-3/TRBV12-4,CASSFKGSSYNEQFF,TGTGCCAGCAGTTTTAAGGGGAGCTCCTACAATGAGCAGTTCTTC
NA,NA,TRBJ2-5,TRBV12-3/TRBV12-4,CASSFMRETQYF,TGTGCCAGCAGTTTCATGAGGGAGACCCAGTACTTC
NA,NA,TRBJ2-7,TRBV12-3/TRBV12-4,CASSVGRTHEQYF,TGTGCCAGCAGTGTGGGCAGGACTCACGAGCAGTACTTC
NA,TRBD1,TRBJ1-2,TRBV9,CASSVAGTGSSYGYTF,TGTGCCAGCAGCGTCGCCGGGACAGGATCATCCTATGGCTACACCTTC
NA,TRBD1,TRBJ2-4,TRBV12-3/TRBV12-4,CASSLDRGRYIQYF,TGTGCCAGCAGTTTAGACAGGGGGCGATACATTCAGTACTTC
NA,NA,TRBJ2-7,TRBV7-9,CASSSKRSSPYEQYF,TGTGCCAGCAGCTCCAAACGCTCTTCCCCCTACGAGCAGTACTTC
NA,TRBD2,TRBJ2-1,TRBV7-2,CASSLRSGGFNEQFF,TGTGCCAGCAGCTTACGGAGCGGGGGGTTCAATGAGCAGTTCTTC
NA,TRBD1,TRBJ1-1,TRBV15,CATTNPGTGNTEAFF,TGTGCCACCACCAATCCCGGGACAGGGAACACTGAAGCTTTCTTT
many,NA,TRBJ2-3,TRBV6-2/TRBV6-3,CASSSAGGDGTDTQYF,TGTGCCAGCAGTTCGGCCGGCGGGGACGGGACAGATACGCAGTATTTT
few,TRBD2,TRBJ2-1,TRBV7-2,CASSPPAGGYNEQFF,TGTGCCAGCAGCCCCCCCGCGGGGGGGTACAATGAGCAGTTCTTC
NA,NA,TRBJ2-7,TRBV27,CASSLTYSYNEQYF,TGTGCCAGCAGTTTGACCTATTCCTACAATGAGCAGTACTTC
few,NA,TRBJ2-5,TRBV10-3,CAISPGAGETQYF,TGTGCCATCAGTCCAGGGGCGGGGGAGACCCAGTACTTC
NA,TRBD1,TRBJ2-4,TRBV12-3/TRBV12-4,CASGQGPTVQYF,TGTGCCAGCGGACAGGGACCTACGGTGCAGTACTTC
NA,NA,TRBJ2-2,TRBV7-2,CASSESTDTGELFF,TGTGCCAGCAGCGAGTCTACGGACACCGGGGAGCTGTTTTTT
few,NA,TRBJ2-3,TRBV6-6,CASKTPLGGTQYF,TGTGCCAGCAAAACCCCCCTGGGGGGTACGCAGTATTTT
NA,TRBD2,TRBJ2-1,TRBV6-2/TRBV6-3,CASILGGSGGLGNEQFF,TGTGCCAGCATCCTTGGGGGTAGCGGGGGGCTGGGCAATGAGCAGTTCTTC
NA,TRBD1,TRBJ2-1,TRBV4-3,CASSPGTDPYNEQFF,TGCGCCAGCAGCCCCGGGACAGATCCCTACAATGAGCAGTTCTTC
NA,NA,TRBJ2-4,TRBV10-3,CAISESSPAGAQNIQYF,TGTGCCATCAGTGAGTCCTCCCCTGCGGGGGCACAAAACATTCAGTACTTC
NA,NA,TRBJ2-7,TRBV12-3/TRBV12-4,CASSSMYEQYF,TGTGCCAGCAGCTCGATGTACGAGCAGTACTTC
NA,NA,TRBJ2-1,TRBV21-1,CASSKNRGPGTPYDEQFF,TGTGCCAGCAGCAAAAATAGGGGGCCCGGGACCCCATACGATGAGCAGTTCTTC
NA,TRBD2,TRBJ2-5,TRBV27,CASSKTSGGFPETQYF,TGTGCCAGCAGTAAAACTAGCGGGGGGTTCCCAGAGACCCAGTACTTC
NA,TRBD2,TRBJ2-7,TRBV7-2,CASSDQRGRDEQYF,TGTGCCAGCAGCGACCAGCGGGGGAGAGACGAGCAGTACTTC
NA,NA,TRBJ1-1,TRBV5-1,CASSAGRAGNTEAFF,TGCGCCAGCAGCGCCGGTCGGGCAGGGAACACTGAAGCTTTCTTT
once,NA,TRBJ2-7,TRBV9,CASSSTGFFDEQYF,TGTGCCAGCAGCTCCACAGGGTTCTTCGACGAGCAGTACTTC
NA,TRBD2,TRBJ2-3,TRBV3-1,CASSQGLAGTAYTQYF,TGTGCCAGCAGCCAAGGACTAGCGGGGACCGCATATACGCAGTATTTT
NA,NA,TRBJ2-1,TRBV9,CASSPTSIPYNEQFF,TGTGCCAGCAGCCCCACTAGCATTCCCTACAATGAGCAGTTCTTC
once,NA,TRBJ1-6,TRBV20-1,CSARDGGGSPLHF,TGCAGTGCTAGAGACGGGGGAGGGTCACCCCTCCACTTT
NA,NA,TRBJ2-7,TRBV7-2,CASSTNSHYEQYF,TGTGCCAGCAGCACCAACTCGCACTACGAGCAGTACTTC
NA,TRBD2,TRBJ2-7,TRBV5-1,CASSGGGLYEQYF,TGTGCCAGCAGCGGGGGGGGACTCTACGAGCAGTACTTC
NA,TRBD1,TRBJ1-2,TRBV27,CASSLTTGAGYGYTF,TGTGCCAGCAGTTTAACGACAGGGGCGGGTTATGGCTACACCTTC
NA,NA,TRBJ2-5,TRBV3-1,CASSQGALAVETQYF,TGTGCCAGCAGCCAAGGGGCACTAGCTGTAGAGACCCAGTACTTC
NA,NA,TRBJ2-6,TRBV6-2/TRBV6-3,CASSFGGTSGANVLTF,TGTGCCAGCAGTTTTGGGGGTACCTCTGGGGCCAACGTCCTGACTTTC
few,NA,TRBJ2-7,TRBV5-5,CASSRGAYEQYF,TGTGCCAGCTCGAGGGGCGCCTACGAGCAGTACTTC
NA,TRBD1,TRBJ2-7,TRBV29-1,CSVDYYGTGNEQYF,TGCAGCGTTGATTATTATGGGACAGGGAACGAGCAGTACTTC
NA,NA,TRBJ2-3,TRBV7-2,CASIKTSGRDTQYF,TGTGCCAGCATCAAGACGAGTGGTCGGGATACGCAGTATTTT
once,NA,TRBJ2-5,TRBV2,CASKSEETQYF,TGTGCCAGCAAATCGGAGGAGACCCAGTACTTC
NA,TRBD1,TRBJ2-1,TRBV7-9,CASSSQHRGLSYNEQFF,TGTGCCAGCAGCTCACAACACAGGGGCCTCTCCTACAATGAGCAGTTCTTC
few,TRBD1,TRBJ2-3,TRBV4-3,CASSRDRGRGSPDTQYF,TGCGCCAGCAGTCGGGACAGGGGGCGCGGGAGTCCAGATACGCAGTATTTT
few,NA,TRBJ2-3,TRBV29-1,CSVFGVLTDTQYF,TGCAGCGTTTTTGGGGTTCTCACAGATACGCAGTATTTT
few,NA,TRBJ2-1,TRBV12-3/TRBV12-4,CASSPLEGGIRDEQFF,TGTGCCAGCAGTCCCCTTGAGGGGGGCATTAGGGATGAGCAGTTCTTC
NA,TRBD1,TRBJ2-7,TRBV15,CATSRTPGQGVHEQYF,TGTGCCACCAGCAGAACTCCGGGACAGGGAGTACACGAGCAGTACTTC
NA,NA,TRBJ2-5,TRBV29-1,CSVETDIQETQYF,TGCAGCGTTGAAACTGATATCCAAGAGACCCAGTACTTC
NA,TRBD2,TRBJ2-3,TRBV4-2,CASSQDGTRGDTQYF,TGTGCCAGCAGCCAAGATGGGACTAGAGGAGATACGCAGTATTTT
NA,NA,TRBJ2-7,TRBV12-3/TRBV12-4,CASSLNGRGEQYF,TGTGCCAGCAGTTTAAACGGCAGGGGCGAGCAGTACTTC
NA,TRBD1,TRBJ2-4,TRBV3-1,CASSQAPGQNGQYF,TGTGCCAGCAGCCAAGCTCCGGGACAGAACGGGCAGTACTTC
few,NA,TRBJ2-5,TRBV6-6,CASSYSRDLQYF,TGTGCCAGCAGTTACTCGAGGGATCTCCAGTACTTC
NA,TRBD2,TRBJ2-7,TRBV20-1,CSAPRLAGGPWEQYF,TGCAGTGCCCCGAGACTAGCGGGGGGGCCATGGGAGCAGTACTTC
few,NA,TRBJ2-7,TRBV3-1,CASSQDAYGQLYEQYF,TGTGCCAGCAGCCAAGATGCGTATGGACAGCTATACGAGCAGTACTTC
NA,NA,TRBJ2-5,TRBV6-2/TRBV6-3,CASSRPERHQETQYF,TGTGCCAGCAGTCGGCCCGAGAGGCATCAAGAGACCCAGTACTTC
NA,NA,TRBJ2-3,TRBV6-5,CASSRGTVSTDTQYF,TGTGCCAGCAGCCGAGGGACTGTTAGCACAGATACGCAGTATTTT
NA,NA,TRBJ1-1,TRBV29-1,CSVVTQGLGTEAFF,TGCAGCGTCGTGACACAGGGCCTCGGGACTGAAGCTTTCTTT
NA,NA,TRBJ1-4,TRBV21-1,CASSKVPPLATCTEKLFF,TGTGCCAGCAGCAAAGTCCCCCCCCTGGCGACCTGTACTGAAAAACTGTTTTTT
few,NA,TRBJ2-7,TRBV29-1,CSVEDIREGSYEQYF,TGCAGCGTTGAAGATATAAGGGAAGGGAGCTACGAGCAGTACTTC
NA,NA,TRBJ1-4,TRBV29-1,CSVEDLGTRGTELFF,TGCAGCGTTGAAGATCTAGGGACCCGGGGGACGGAACTGTTTTTT